The clone carrying this T cell receptor beta chain appeared a few times. Its matching antigen is unknown. The CDR3 runs 13 residues. CDR1 and CDR2 from the germline V gene are GTSNPN and SVGIG (reference sequence). V gave up 0 bases and J gave up 9 bases, with 14 bases separating them. The data derive from a study of a mutant IDH1 vaccine in newly diagnosed glioma. Across the study: The study gave patients eight vaccinations in weeks 1, 3, 5, 7, 11, 15, 19, 23. Vaccines were begun 4-6 weeks after radiotherapy alone, or with temozolomide cycles.

As for time point: week 11, during vaccination. Every vaccination contained 300 ug of the mutant IDH1 20-mer peptide and was paired with topical imiquimod. Clones were sequenced by immunoSEQ multiplex PCR, and TCRdb holds only the in-frame ones, with some missing. In the table there are over 55,000 clones, less than 85% of which are singletons. The V gene is TRBV30, the J gene TRBJ1-1; D is perhaps TRBD1 (6 bases). The receptor was derived from a young man with glioma. The sequencing used PBMCs, collected from a glioma patient whose treatment included an IDH1 peptide vaccine. The CDR3 DNA reads TGTGCCTGGAGTGTACTTGGGACACAGAAAGCTTTCTTT. It encodes CAWSVLGTQKAFF. The whole variable domain, remainder taken from reference TRBV30 and TRBJ1-1, is SQTIHQWPATLVQPVGSPLSLECTVEGTSNPNLYWYRQAAGRGLQLLFYSVGIGQISSEVPQNLSASRPQDRQFILSSKKLLLSDSGFYLCAWSVLGTQKAFFGQGTRLTVV.